This record concerns one TCR beta chain sequence. The sample comes from a study of blood T cell repertoires in COVID-19. Study summary: Material from acute and convalescent COVID-19 was sourced from the United States, Italy and Spain. PBMCs, B-cell-depleted T cells, or T cells were the source of the cDNA or gDNA that made up the material.

V was cut by 4 bases and J by 3 bases, with 13 bases left in between. CDR1 is LNHNV, CDR2 YYDKDF, per germline (reference sequence). The CDR3 is made up of 15 amino acids. In the original analysis: Reference gene primer amplification in the assay estimated nucleated cell counts. The data were produced by immunoSEQ multiplex PCR, yet TCRdb's version contains in-frame clones alone and is incomplete. The V and J calls and clone size were taken over from that table, and D and trimming were inferred from the DNA. Here the sample spans around 290,000 clones, approximately 89% being singletons. The chain employs TRBV15 and TRBJ2-1, with D maybe TRBD2 (6 bases). This receptor was taken from a young woman with COVID-19, enrolled during active disease. Sequenced: peripheral blood. As DNA, the CDR3 is TGTGCCACCAGCACTCCGGGACTCCTCTACAATGAGCAGTTCTTC. Its protein product is CATSTPGLLYNEQFF.